These 17 T cell receptor beta chains were all obtained from the same sample, sequenced in a study of blood T cell repertoires in COVID-19. Clones were sequenced by immunoSEQ multiplex PCR, and TCRdb holds only the in-frame ones, with some missing. Of 300,000 to 350,000 clones in the sample, approximately 88% are singletons; the top ten hold about 5%. Sample: PBMCs or T cells enriched from blood (not recorded which). The origin of the receptors is a man aged 25-45 years who had recovered from COVID-19.

V and J are TRBV5-5 and TRBJ2-5, with 15 nucleotides matching TRBD2. Per the germline V gene, CDR1 is SGHKS and CDR2 is YYEKEE (reference sequence). The CDR3 extends over 17 amino acids. V gave up 4 bases and J gave up 0 bases; unmatched junction bases: 4. This CDR3 is CASSGTSGGPYQETQYF. The CDR3 nucleotides read TGTGCCAGCAGCGGGACTAGCGGGGGGCCGTACCAAGAGACCCAGTACTTC.

The chain links TRBV2 to TRBJ2-1, with D perhaps matching TRBD2 (7 bases). Germline V gene data show CDR1 as SNHLY and CDR2 as FYNNEI. V was trimmed by 4 bases and J by 13 bases, leaving 14 bases between them. This CDR3 comprises 12 residues. The CDR3 loop is CASSGRGPLQFF. The CDR3 DNA sequence: TGTGCCAGCAGTGGGCGGGGGCCACTACAGTTCTTC.

The chain uses TRBV4-2 and TRBJ2-7; 13 nucleotides match TRBD2. The CDR3 is 15 amino acids. The germline gives CDR1 LGHNA, CDR2 YNFKEQ. J lost 2 bases, V lost 7 bases, and 5 bases had no gene match. The CDR3 DNA is TGTGCCAGCAAAACCGGGACTAGCGGGACCTACGAGCAGTACTTC. It encodes CASKTGTSGTYEQYF.

The genes are TRBV19 and TRBJ1-5; 7 bases agree with TRBD1. J was trimmed by 1 base and V by 6 bases; bases with no gene match: 18. The CDR3 is made up of 19 amino acids. Germline V gives CDR1 LNHDA, CDR2 SQIVND (reference sequence). The CDR3 loop reads CASRFRGDTQVFSNQPQHF. The CDR3 nucleotides are TGTGCCAGTAGGTTCAGGGGGGATACTCAGGTATTCAGCAATCAGCCCCAGCATTTT.

The rearrangement links TRBV18 to TRBJ1-1; D is ambiguous. V was pared by 3 bases and J by 6 bases, with 17 bases between. The CDR3 loop spans 15 amino acids. Germline V gene lookup returns CDR1 KGHSH and CDR2 LQKENI. The CDR3 here is CASSPRRDRRSEAFF. CDR3 coding DNA: TGTGCCAGCTCACCCCGCCGAGATCGGAGATCTGAAGCTTTCTTT. Filled out from reference TRBV18 and TRBJ1-1, the complete variable domain reads NAGVMQNPRHLVRRRGQEARLRCSPMKGHSHVYWYRQLPEEGLKFMVYLQKENIIDESGMPKERFSAEFPKEGPSILRIQQVVRGDSAAYFCASSPRRDRRSEAFFGQGTRLTVV.

The gene calls are TRBV2 and TRBJ1-2; no definite D call. This CDR3 has 14 residues. Trimming pared 8 bases from V and 3 bases from J, leaving 16 bases between. From germline, CDR1 is SNHLY and CDR2 FYNNEI. CDR3: CASDPGEGYYGYTF. CDR3 in DNA: TGTGCCAGCGATCCCGGGGAGGGATACTATGGCTACACCTTC. Full variable domain (outside the CDR3, taken from reference TRBV2 and TRBJ1-2): EPEVTQTPSHQVTQMGQEVILRCVPISNHLYFYWYRQILGQKVEFLVSFYNNEISEKSEIFDDQFSVERPDGSNFTLKIRSTKLEDSAMYFCASDPGEGYYGYTFGSGTRLTVV.

This rearrangement joins TRBV2 to TRBJ2-7; D remains ambiguous. Germline CDR1 and CDR2: SNHLY and FYNNEI. CDR3 length: 13 amino acids. V gave up 6 bases and J gave up 6 bases, with 15 bases separating them. The CDR3 region is CASRGSAGGEQYF. The CDR3 DNA reads as TGTGCCAGCAGGGGTTCCGCTGGCGGCGAGCAGTACTTC.

The rearrangement links TRBV21-1 to TRBJ2-3; TRBD2 is taken as the D call from the table, unchecked against the DNA. TRBV21-1 is flagged as a pseudogene. This CDR3 region has 17 residues. The CDR3 nucleotides read TGTGCCAGCAGCGCAAGGGGGGGCCTCCGGGCGGCAGATACGCAGTATTTT. Translated, it gives CASSARGGLRAADTQYF.

The CDR3 is CASSYSGYLDTQYF. The CDR3 coding sequence is TGTGCCAGCAGTTACTCGGGCTACTTAGATACGCAGTATTTT. V gene TRBV6-2 or TRBV6-3 combines with J gene TRBJ2-3, with D hard to call. V lost 0 bases, J lost 5 bases, and 9 bases lay in between. Germline CDR1 is MNHEY and CDR2 is SVGEGT. The CDR3 length is 14 residues.

This clone was seen a single time. This sequence joins TRBV5-6 and TRBJ1-2, with TRBD1 identical over 7 bases. The CDR3 is 14 residues long. Germline CDR1 is SGHDT and CDR2 is YYEEEE. The ends lost 2 bases at V and 6 bases at J; junction bases unmatched: 7. The CDR3: CASSFRQGGDGYTF. The CDR3 DNA is TGTGCCAGCAGCTTCCGACAGGGAGGAGATGGCTACACCTTC.

V is TRBV4-1 and J is TRBJ2-7; unclear D gene. Trimming stripped 0 bases from V and 7 bases from J, with 7 bases between. The CDR3 spans 12 residues. Germline CDR1 reads MGHRA; CDR2 reads YSYEKL. The chain's CDR3 is CASSQEDTEQYF. CDR3 DNA: TGCGCCAGCAGCCAAGAAGATACAGAGCAGTACTTC.

This chain links TRBV11-3 with TRBJ2-3, with D perhaps TRBD2 (6 bases). Germline CDR1 SGHNT, CDR2 YENEEA. The CDR3 length is 16 residues. The V gene lost 5 bases and the J gene lost 3 bases, with 18 bases spanning the gap. The CDR3 region has the DNA TGTGCCAGCAGCCGCCGGGTAGCGGCGGGGACAGATACGCAGTATTTT. Its translation is CASSRRVAAGTDTQYF.

The rearrangement links TRBV5-1 to TRBJ2-5, with D unclear. Germline V lookup: CDR1 SGHRS, CDR2 YFSETQ. The CDR3 sequence is 13 residues long. Deletions cut 3 bases from V and 2 bases from J, with 8 bases between. CDR3 region: CASSSRVQETQYF. DNA of the CDR3: TGCGCCAGCAGCTCCCGGGTACAAGAGACCCAGTACTTC.

V and J are TRBV28 and TRBJ2-1, with 7 bases lining up with TRBD2. The ends lost 6 bases at V and 6 bases at J; junction bases unmatched: 11. The CDR3 covers 15 residues. Germline assignment: CDR1 MDHEN and CDR2 SYDVKM. The CDR3 is CASRPAGPQSNEQFF. The CDR3 nucleotides read TGTGCCAGCAGGCCAGCGGGGCCTCAGTCCAATGAGCAGTTCTTC.

The rearrangement uses TRBV28 and TRBJ1-5; TRBD1 matches at 9 bases. Trimming took 4 bases from V and 6 from J; bases not matched to a gene: 4. This CDR3 has 14 amino acids. Germline CDR1 is MDHEN and CDR2 is SYDVKM. The CDR3 loop is CASSSGQGSQPQHF. CDR3 in DNA: TGTGCCAGCAGTTCGGGACAGGGCTCTCAGCCCCAGCATTTT. The whole variable domain, remainder taken from reference TRBV28 and TRBJ1-5, is DVKVTQSSRYLVKRTGEKVFLECVQDMDHENMFWYRQDPGLGLRLIYFSYDVKMKEKGDIPEGYSVSREKKERFSLILESASTNQTSMYLCASSSGQGSQPQHFGDGTRLSIL.

The chain is built from TRBV3-1 (or the pseudogene TRBV3-2) and TRBJ2-7; 10 positions agree with TRBD2. Unmatched junction bases numbered 8, after V lost 3 bases and J lost 6 bases. The CDR3 runs to 15 residues. Germline-derived CDR1 and CDR2 are LGHDT and YNNKEL (reference sequence). The CDR3 protein is CASSQGTRLAGEQYF. CDR3 nucleotides: TGTGCCAGCAGCCAGGGGACCCGACTAGCGGGCGAGCAGTACTTC.

The chain combines TRBV13 with TRBJ1-3; D may be TRBD1 (5 bases). CDR3 length: 14 amino acids. Germline V gene lookup returns CDR1 PRHDT and CDR2 FYEKMQ (reference sequence). V was pared by 5 bases and J by 2 bases, with 10 bases between. CDR3 nucleotide sequence: TGTGCCAGCAGCCCCGGGGGGACTGGAAACACCATATATTTT. This sequence encodes CASSPGGTGNTIYF.